The following is a T cell receptor (beta chain) sequence with its context. The antigen it binds to is not known. Base qualities are missing; no much larger clone stands one base away. Total RNA and DNA were co-extracted from around 18-30 mg of bulk tissue with the AllPrep DNA/RNA mini kit, without cell sorting. Between late 2015 and early 2016, about five patients in China with histopathologically diagnosed primary liver carcinoma had their tumors surgically resected. At the time of sampling, the patients had chronic HBV infection and had not received any treatment. Five spatially separated regions were sampled from each tumor: the superior, inferior, left-lateral and right-lateral poles, plus the tumor centre. Histology showed that every tumor sample contained more than 85% viable tumor cells. Fresh tumor and adjacent tissue pieces were bisected; one half was stored in RNAlater at -80°C, the other sent for histology.

This entry is derived from a study of tumor-infiltrating lymphocytes in primary liver carcinoma listed by TCRdb under 2017. The study in broad terms: Hepatocellular carcinoma (four) or combined HCC and intrahepatic cholangiocarcinoma (one) was present in the five patients, who were three men and two women aged 30 to 69 years. The five patients had tumors staged T1-T3 N0M0, with maximum diameters ranging from about 4.2 to 10 cm. Samples yielded roughly 3.65 to 7.13 million productive TCRbeta reads; read depth did not differ significantly between tissue types. The study combined TCRbeta repertoire sequencing, expression microarrays and whole-exome sequencing across five regions of each liver tumor, with adjacent normal tissue and blood. A total of 35 specimens from 5 patients underwent TCRbeta repertoire sequencing, comprising around 25 tumor regions, 5 adjacent noncancerous liver tissues and 5 peripheral blood samples. To link TCRbeta repertoire diversity to the local molecular phenotype, the roughly 23 tumor region samples were profiled with Agilent mRNA microarrays. Repertoires from technical replicates were highly reproducible, with mean shared-clone rates near 0.89 and correlation coefficients above 0.95.

From the germline V gene, CDR1 is SGHNT and CDR2 is YENEEA. The CDR3 covers 17 residues, taking in both the cysteine and the phenylalanine. Just CDR3 DNA is preserved here, 51 bases in frame from base 1. The V and J ends are trimmed by 1 base and 8 bases, leaving 21 bases between them. Starting from about 500 ng total RNA, TCRbeta-specific cDNA was produced by reverse transcription with a constant-region primer and ProtoScript II reverse transcriptase. TCRbeta libraries were built with three nested multiplex PCR rounds, a slightly modified ARM-PCR procedure. Each of the first two PCR rounds ran for around 11 cycles and used multiplex TRBV1-TRBV30 forward primers together with a Cbeta reverse primer. A final 25-cycle PCR with Deep VentR polymerase added sample barcodes and Illumina adapters. Amplicons of 200-500 bp were gel-purified with a QIAquick gel extraction kit before sequencing. An Illumina HiSeq 2500 was used to sequence the TCRbeta amplicons, generating 250-bp paired-end reads. In the authors' own workflow: Trimmomatic v0.33 was used to quality-trim the reads, and FLASH v1.2.11 was used to merge paired reads so that full CDR3 sequences could be recovered. V, D and J germline segments were assigned to the rearranged TCRbeta sequences by MiGEC v1.2.1b. Clonotype statistics and Shannon-Wiener diversity indices were computed with VDJtools v1.0.0. To cut down on sampling bias, every analysis after diversity analysis relied on just the 250 most abundant clonotypes from each sample. Through fastp at Q25 and MiXCR, TCRdb rebuilt clones from the public reads, retaining in-frame beta chains. Entries that share a CDR3 protein sequence are merged under the most common genes and DNA. TCRdb, rather than the study authors, made the V and J calls. The sample table shows fewer than 110,000 distinct CDR3 sequences, and about 70% are seen once. Roughly 12% of the sample goes to the ten largest clones.

Points the paper makes about the study in general: The study included only five patients, and the authors note findings should be validated in a larger study. A significantly larger repertoire fraction was made up by the top 250 clones in tumors than in blood (p = 0.039). Consistent with antigen-driven expansion, pairs of tumor regions showed higher repertoire overlap (mean roughly 36%) than either tumor-adjacent pairs (around 17%) or tumor-blood pairs (about 15%). Only the TCR beta chain was sequenced, so true repertoire diversity is likely underestimated because unpaired alpha chains were not captured. Only roughly 8-25% of top clones appeared in all five regions of a tumor, which suggests that tumor-infiltrating T cells are spatially heterogeneous. Comparison of CD4+ and CD8+ T cell repertoires was precluded by the use of bulk unsorted samples.

The V and J genes are TRBV11-3 and TRBJ2-1; a tentative D match to TRBD2 spans 6 bases. Sequencing was carried out using liver tumor tissue from sampling region 2. The cell subset or site label of this sample denotes: tumor region T2, inferior pole. The receptor's source is a woman in her fifties or sixties with primary liver carcinoma and hepatitis B virus infection. The CDR3 protein sequence reads: CASSLGCGEWGVDEQFF. The DNA reads TGTGCCAGCAGCTTAGGTTGCGGGGAGTGGGGTGTGGATGAGCAGTTCTTC.